One T cell receptor beta chain is described in this entry. This clone has a single count. Its recognized antigen is unknown. Qualities for individual bases were not recorded, and no much larger clone is one base off. At the junction V is shortened by 3 bases and J by 2 bases, with 14 bases in between. From cysteine to phenylalanine, the CDR3 is 15 amino acids long. Only CDR3 DNA remains: 45 bases, in frame from the first base. CDR1 and CDR2 are drawn from the germline V gene: SGHNT, YENEEA. Enrolling through a virtual design, the prospective study's participants ranged in age from about 18 to 89 years and lived across 20 to 30 United States geographic areas. In the prospective study, participants were assigned to cohorts based on the clinical history participants reported in a screening survey and a study questionnaire. For ImmuneRACE Cohort 3, a participant was defined as recovered based on two consecutive negative NP/OP PCR tests, clearance by a healthcare professional, or resolution of symptoms. Mobile phlebotomists in the prospective study collected whole blood, serum and a nasopharyngeal or oropharyngeal swab from every participant. Over an approximately 2-month period, participants in the prospective study had the option of providing additional blood draws and questionnaires. Prospective study blood samples were shipped either frozen or at room temperature before DNA extraction.

TCRbeta CDR3 regions were amplified from genomic DNA using the immunoSEQ Assay, a bias-controlled multiplex PCR. Concerning the study's data processing: Nucleated cell counts per sample were estimated from amplification of reference gene primers within the assay. To quantify the absolute abundance of each unique TCRbeta CDR3 rearrangement, sequence reads were collapsed and filtered. For each sample, productive Simpson clonality was calculated as the square root of Simpson's diversity index over productive rearrangements. TCRdb provides this immuneACCESS table in a form limited to in-frame rearrangements. Some clones are lacking; in checked studies, under half of them reflect an unresolved V gene, and why the rest are absent is not known. The V and J calls and clone size come from that table; D and trimming were worked out from the DNA. The sample has 400,000 or so clones on record, about 90% of them singletons. The top ten hold approximately 0.65% of the sample.

This sample is part of a study of blood T cell repertoires in COVID-19 (TCRdb year 2020). In terms of the full investigation: Samples covering the acute and convalescent phases of COVID-19 were provided by collaborators in the United States, Italy and Spain. The material from the prospective study consisted of cDNA or gDNA derived from T cells, B-cell-depleted T cells, or PBMCs. The dataset comprised deeply sampled blood TCRbeta repertoires from subjects exposed to, actively infected with, or recovered from COVID-19. The repertoires were made available in a free public database intended to serve as a resource for research on the immune response to SARS-CoV-2. The samples were drawn from two sources: the first 160 participants of the ongoing ImmuneRACE study, and 1,000 to 1,500 subjects contributed by 6 global collaborators. A de-identified subject ID, COVID-19 status, age in years and sex were almost always included in the sample metadata. Where available, HLA class I and class II types were taken from metadata supplied by the sample provider and were not determined by assay-based typing. Overall results and qualifications from the work: The quantity of clinical and demographic metadata differed by source and by participant and was supplied without curation.

The TCR sequence derives from a man aged 18 to 30 who had recovered from COVID-19. The specimen sequenced was PBMCs or T cells enriched from blood (not recorded which). The rearrangement combines TRBV11-3 with TRBJ2-7, with the D gene not confidently named. In nucleotides, the sequence is TGTGCCAGCAGCTTGCTCTCCACTACCACCTACGAGCAGTACTTC. Translated, it reads CASSLLSTTTYEQYF.